A single sample is the source of the 29 T cell receptor beta chains below, sequenced in a study of T cells in tuberculosis. The protocol was immunoSEQ multiplex PCR, while the TCRdb copy is restricted to in-frame clones and leaves out a portion. The top ten hold approximately 6.6% of the sample, which has 28,000 or so clones, around 90% seen once. Sequencing input: PBMCs. These receptors originate from a donor aged 10 to 29 with latent tuberculosis or without tuberculosis infection.

The J gene is TRBJ2-2, the V gene TRBV2, with D perhaps matching TRBD2 (6 bases). Between the trimmed V and J ends, which lost 6 bases and 3 bases, there was a span of 8 bases. The CDR3 contains 13 residues. Germline V gives CDR1 SNHLY, CDR2 FYNNEI. The CDR3 spells CASSGEDTGELFF. In DNA, the CDR3 is TGTGCCAGCAGCGGGGAGGACACCGGGGAGCTGTTTTTT.

The chain carries TRBV11-2 and TRBJ2-7; 7 positions agree with TRBD2. The trim removed 4 bases at V and 2 bases at J, leaving 2 bases unmatched. Germline CDR1 is SGHAT and CDR2 is FQNNGV. This CDR3 contains 13 residues. Written as DNA, the CDR3 is TGTGCCAGCAGCTGGGGGGGAACCTACGAGCAGTACTTC. It specifies CASSWGGTYEQYF.

The chain recombines TRBV27 with TRBJ2-1, with TRBD2 matching 8 bases. Germline CDR1 reads MNHEY; CDR2 reads SMNVEV (reference sequence). The CDR3 length is 15 residues. J was trimmed by 7 bases and V by 2 bases; bases with no gene match: 7. The CDR3 sequence: CASSLNGGAGNEQFF. In DNA, the CDR3 is TGTGCCAGCAGTTTAAACGGGGGGGCGGGAAATGAGCAGTTCTTC.

The J gene is TRBJ2-5, the V gene TRBV5-4; the match to TRBD1 covers 8 bases. The CDR3 loop spans 14 amino acids. V shed 1 base, J shed 2 bases, and the junction held 1 base outside the gene matches. Germline V CDR1 and CDR2: SGHNT, YYREEE (reference sequence). The CDR3 loop is CASSLQGAQETQYF. The CDR3 DNA reads as TGTGCCAGCAGCTTGCAGGGGGCTCAAGAGACCCAGTACTTC.

The J gene is TRBJ2-4, the V gene TRBV5-6, with D hard to call. This CDR3 contains 12 residues. CDR1 and CDR2 (germline): SGHDT, YYEEEE. With 4 bases removed from V and 8 bases from J, the gap between germline ends came to 10 bases. The CDR3 reads CASSTPPDIQYF. Here the CDR3 DNA reads TGTGCCAGCAGCACCCCCCCGGACATTCAGTACTTC.

This clone was detected a few times. This chain links TRBV5-4 with TRBJ2-5, with 7 bases identical to TRBD2. The J segment lost 4 bases and the V segment lost 0 bases, leaving 3 bases of the junction unmatched. There are 14 residues in the CDR3. The germline CDR1 and CDR2 sequences are SGHNT and YYREEE (reference sequence). The CDR3 loop reads CASSLGLASETQYF. Written as DNA, the CDR3 is TGTGCCAGCAGCTTGGGACTAGCTTCAGAGACCCAGTACTTC.

The chain recombines TRBV27 with TRBJ1-6; perhaps TRBD1 as D (5 bases). The CDR3 has 14 amino acids. The V gene lost 2 bases and the J gene lost 10 bases, with 12 bases spanning the gap. Germline V gene sequence: CDR1 MNHEY, CDR2 SMNVEV (reference sequence). CDR3 coding DNA: TGTGCCAGCAGTTTACCGGGGGAAGGGTCACCCCTCCACTTT. It translates to CASSLPGEGSPLHF.

This chain uses TRBV6-5 with TRBJ1-2; 8 nucleotides match TRBD1. The CDR3 contains 15 residues. J gave up 4 bases and V 6 bases, and 10 bases lay outside the gene matches. Germline values: CDR1 MNHEY, CDR2 SVGAGI. The CDR3 here is CASRGGTGPSYGYTF. As DNA, the CDR3 is TGTGCCAGCAGAGGGGGGACAGGTCCTAGCTATGGCTACACCTTC.

This clone is a singleton in its sample. The chain recombines TRBV6-6 with TRBJ1-1; perhaps TRBD1 as D (5 bases). This CDR3 spans 14 amino acids. The germline V gene encodes CDR1 MNHNY and CDR2 SVGAGI (reference sequence). Trimming took 1 base from V and 3 from J, leaving 9 bases between them. CDR3 sequence reads: CASSYWGEDTEAFF. The CDR3 DNA is TGTGCCAGCAGTTACTGGGGGGAGGACACTGAAGCTTTCTTT.

This rearrangement joins TRBV29-1 to TRBJ2-6; D is possibly TRBD1 (5 bases). The CDR3 has 13 amino acids. Germline assignment: CDR1 SQVTM and CDR2 ANQGSEA. The CDR3 DNA follows: TGCAACCAGGGCAGGCCCGGGGCCAACGTCCTGACTTTC. As protein: CNQGRPGANVLTF.

The V gene is TRBV4-3, the J gene TRBJ2-7, with 8 bases fitting TRBD1. The germline V gene encodes CDR1 LGHNA and CDR2 YSLEER. V shed 3 bases and J 0 bases; nucleotides not matched to a gene: 4. The CDR3 is 15 residues long. CDR3 bases: TGCGCCAGCAGCCAGGGACAGGCAAACTCCTACGAGCAGTACTTC. Protein sequence: CASSQGQANSYEQYF.

This clone was found once. This rearrangement joins TRBV6-4 to TRBJ2-3, with TRBD2 matching 11 bases. The CDR3 contains 16 residues. The V and J ends lost 2 bases and 2 bases, in that order; junction bases with no gene match: 3. The germline gives CDR1 MRHNA, CDR2 SNTAGT. In DNA form, the CDR3 reads TGTGCCAGCAGTGACGCTAGCGGGGGGCACACAGATACGCAGTATTTT. Translation gives CASSDASGGHTDTQYF.

The chain is built from TRBV5-6 and TRBJ2-6; weak D call: TRBD2 (6 bases). This CDR3 is 14 amino acids long. Per the germline V gene, CDR1 is SGHDT and CDR2 is YYEEEE. With 4 bases removed from V and 3 bases from J, the gap between germline ends came to 8 bases. The CDR3, as DNA: TGTGCCAGCAGCCGGGGGTATGGGGCCAACGTCCTGACTTTC. This codes for CASSRGYGANVLTF.

V usage is TRBV7-6 and J usage is TRBJ1-1; TRBD1 agrees at 7 bases. The germline gives CDR1 SGHVS, CDR2 FNYEAQ. CDR3 length equals 15 residues. J lost 3 bases, V lost 2 bases, and 6 bases had no gene match. In DNA form, the CDR3 reads TGTGCCAGCAGCTTAAGGACAGGCCCCGACACTGAAGCTTTCTTT. Protein sequence: CASSLRTGPDTEAFF. The full variable domain, completed using reference TRBV7-6 and TRBJ1-1, is GAGVSQSPRYKVTKRGQDVALRCDPISGHVSLYWYRQALGQGPEFLTYFNYEAQQDKSGLPNDRFSAERPEGSISTLTIQRTEQRDSAMYRCASSLRTGPDTEAFFGQGTRLTVV.

The V call is TRBV11-2, the J call TRBJ1-2; 9 bases are a match to TRBD1. J lost 4 bases, V lost 1 base, and 1 base had no gene match. The CDR3 extends over 14 amino acids. CDR1 and CDR2 from the germline V gene are SGHAT and FQNNGV. The CDR3 nucleotides are TGTGCCAGCAGCTTAGGGGGACAGGGCTATGGCTACACCTTC. Encoded protein: CASSLGGQGYGYTF.

The chain couples TRBV6-4 to TRBJ1-3; 8 bases agree with TRBD1. CDR1 MRHNA and CDR2 SNTAGT come from the germline V gene. V lost 6 bases to trimming and J lost 6 bases; unmatched junction nucleotides: 7. The CDR3 length is 14 residues. The DNA of the CDR3 is TGTGCCAGCAGGAGGGGACAGGCCATAAACACCATATATTTT. Translating it yields CASRRGQAINTIYF.

The gene calls are TRBV2 and TRBJ1-5; D call uncertain. Trimming removed 1 base from V and 3 bases from J, with 10 bases in between. Germline V gene data show CDR1 as SNHLY and CDR2 as FYNNEI. CDR3 length: 15 residues. Here the CDR3 DNA reads TGTGCCAGCAGTGAAGGCGGCAGCCTCAATCAGCCCCAGCATTTT. This sequence encodes CASSEGGSLNQPQHF.

The chain uses TRBV7-6 and TRBJ2-7; TRBD2 agrees at 9 bases. Germline V gene lookup returns CDR1 SGHVS and CDR2 FNYEAQ. V trimming: 2 bases; J trimming: 6 bases; junction bases outside the gene matches: 8. The CDR3 sequence is 15 residues long. CDR3 DNA: TGTGCCAGCAGCTTAAGGTCTAGCGGGGTAACCGAGCAGTACTTC. It translates to CASSLRSSGVTEQYF.

The chain recombines TRBV28 with TRBJ2-3; 7 bases map to TRBD2. With 2 bases clipped from V and 2 bases from J, the junction kept 7 bases outside the gene matches. The CDR3 length is 16 residues. Germline lookup yields CDR1 MDHEN and CDR2 SYDVKM. CDR3 sequence (DNA): TGTGCCAGCAGTTTAGGAGGAGCGGGGATCACAGATACGCAGTATTTT. Translating gives CASSLGGAGITDTQYF. Full variable domain (missing parts from reference TRBV28 and TRBJ2-3): DVKVTQSSRYLVKRTGEKVFLECVQDMDHENMFWYRQDPGLGLRLIYFSYDVKMKEKGDIPEGYSVSREKKERFSLILESASTNQTSMYLCASSLGGAGITDTQYFGPGTRLTVL.

The chain has TRBV11-2 and TRBJ2-3, with 10 bases that match TRBD2. The CDR3 covers 15 residues. Germline CDR1 SGHAT, CDR2 FQNNGV. J was trimmed by 9 bases and V by 3 bases; bases with no gene match: 9. The CDR3 sequence is CASSFERGGFGTQYF. The CDR3 DNA is TGTGCCAGCAGCTTCGAGCGGGGGGGCTTTGGGACGCAGTATTTT.

This chain uses TRBV19 with TRBJ1-1; a possible D gene is TRBD1 (6 bases). The length of the CDR3 is 12 residues. V lost 4 bases and J lost 8, with 11 bases in between. Germline V lookup: CDR1 LNHDA, CDR2 SQIVND (reference sequence). The CDR3 sequence: CASSNRVKEAFF. CDR3 DNA: TGTGCCAGTAGTAACAGGGTCAAGGAAGCTTTCTTT.

CDR3 loop: CASSLDLWGGEQYF. Here the CDR3 DNA reads TGTGCCAGCAGCTTAGATCTTTGGGGGGGCGAGCAGTACTTC. The chain recombines TRBV11-2 with TRBJ2-7, with 7 bases that match TRBD2. J gave up 6 bases and V 0 bases, and 5 bases lay outside the gene matches. CDR1 is SGHAT, CDR2 FQNNGV, per germline. This CDR3 region has 14 residues.

The CDR3 protein is CASRSTGLDTQYF. As DNA, the CDR3 is TGTGCCAGCAGGAGCACAGGGTTGGATACGCAGTATTTT. The rearrangement uses TRBV2 and TRBJ2-3; TRBD1 might be the D (6 bases). The CDR3 consists of 13 residues. Germline values: CDR1 SNHLY, CDR2 FYNNEI. V dropped 6 bases and J dropped 6 bases, with 13 bases sitting between them.

The V gene is TRBV5-1, the J gene TRBJ2-7; 14 bases map to TRBD2. This CDR3 has 16 amino acids. V dropped 0 bases and J dropped 6; count of bases not matched to a gene: 5. The germline gives CDR1 SGHRS, CDR2 YFSETQ. The CDR3 here is CASSLGLAGGLSEQYF. CDR3 bases: TGCGCCAGCAGCTTGGGACTAGCGGGGGGGCTGAGCGAGCAGTACTTC.

This clone was observed a handful of times. The rearrangement joins TRBV29-1 to TRBJ2-5; 14 nucleotides match TRBD2. V shed 6 bases, J shed 5 bases, and the junction held 8 bases outside the gene matches. Per germline, CDR1 SQVTM and CDR2 ANQGSEA. This CDR3 is built from 15 residues. DNA for the CDR3: TGCAGCGTGTGGACTAGCGGGGGGCCGACGGAGACCCAGTACTTC. Amino acids: CSVWTSGGPTETQYF.

The J gene is TRBJ2-5, the V gene TRBV7-8; tentatively, D is TRBD2 (5 bases). The germline V gene has CDR1 SGHVS and CDR2 FQNEAQ. V was shortened by 5 bases and J by 4 bases, with 11 bases between the two germline ends. The CDR3 length is 13 residues. CDR3 region: CASSRLSGETQYF. The CDR3 DNA reads TGTGCCAGCAGCCGACTATCGGGAGAGACCCAGTACTTC.

V gene TRBV7-6 combines with J gene TRBJ2-2; weak D call: TRBD2 (5 bases). The germline V and J ends were trimmed by 5 bases and 7 bases, with 14 bases remaining between them. The CDR3 has 14 amino acids. The germline V gene encodes CDR1 SGHVS and CDR2 FNYEAQ. The CDR3 protein is CASSLENRGGELFF. The CDR3 nucleotides are TGTGCCAGCAGCCTTGAAAATCGGGGCGGGGAGCTGTTTTTT.

V usage is TRBV7-8 and J usage is TRBJ1-1; 7 bases are shared with TRBD1. Germline V gene sequence: CDR1 SGHVS, CDR2 FQNEAQ. The V and J ends lost 5 bases and 6 bases, in that order; junction bases with no gene match: 12. CDR3 length: 15 amino acids. CDR3 nucleotide sequence: TGTGCCAGCAGCCTGGGACAGCTCAGAGGAGCTGAAGCTTTCTTT. Translation: CASSLGQLRGAEAFF.

This clone was picked up one time. The chain joins TRBV19 to TRBJ2-2, with D maybe TRBD1 (6 bases). CDR3 size: 15 residues. V gave up 5 bases and J gave up 1 base, with 11 bases separating them. CDR1 and CDR2 (germline): LNHDA, SQIVND (reference sequence). The CDR3 region is CASSHRGGNTGELFF. The CDR3 DNA is TGTGCCAGTAGTCACCGAGGGGGGAACACCGGGGAGCTGTTTTTT.